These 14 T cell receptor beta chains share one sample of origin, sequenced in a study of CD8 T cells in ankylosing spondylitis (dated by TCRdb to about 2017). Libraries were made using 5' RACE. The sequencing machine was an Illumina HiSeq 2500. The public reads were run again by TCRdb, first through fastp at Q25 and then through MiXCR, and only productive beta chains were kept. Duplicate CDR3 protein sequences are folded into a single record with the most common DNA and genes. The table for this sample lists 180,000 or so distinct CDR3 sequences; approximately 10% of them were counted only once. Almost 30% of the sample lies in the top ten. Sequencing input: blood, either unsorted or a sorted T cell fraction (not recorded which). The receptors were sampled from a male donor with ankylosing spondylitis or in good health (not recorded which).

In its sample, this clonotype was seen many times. Written as DNA, the CDR3 is TGTGCCAGCAGTTACGGACAGTTCAGGGGCTCCTATAATTCACCCCTCCACTTT. This codes for CASSYGQFRGSYNSPLHF. The chain is built from TRBV6-5 and TRBJ1-6; D possibly corresponds to TRBD1 (6 bases). The germline gives CDR1 MNHEY, CDR2 SVGAGI. Deletions cut 2 bases from V and 0 bases from J, with 14 bases between. The CDR3 spans 18 residues.

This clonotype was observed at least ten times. The CDR3: CASSVTGGSTYEQYF. For the CDR3, the DNA is TGTGCCAGCAGCGTCACAGGGGGATCCACCTACGAGCAGTACTTC. V gene TRBV9 combines with J gene TRBJ2-7; 8 bases fit TRBD1. V trimming: 2 bases; J trimming: 2 bases; junction bases outside the gene matches: 6. CDR1 SGDLS and CDR2 YYNGEE come from the germline V gene. The CDR3 spans 15 residues. Looking up the rest from reference TRBV9 and TRBJ2-7 gives the full variable domain: DSGVTQTPKHLITATGQRVTLRCSPRSGDLSVYWYQQSLDQGLQFLIQYYNGEERAKGNILERFSAQQFPDLHSELNLSSLELGDSALYFCASSVTGGSTYEQYFGPGTRLTVT.

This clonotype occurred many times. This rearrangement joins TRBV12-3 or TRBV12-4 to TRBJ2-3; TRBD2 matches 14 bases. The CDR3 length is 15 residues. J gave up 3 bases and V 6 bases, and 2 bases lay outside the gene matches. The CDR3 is CASRGTSGRTDTQYF. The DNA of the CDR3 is TGTGCCAGCAGGGGGACTAGCGGGAGAACAGATACGCAGTATTTT.

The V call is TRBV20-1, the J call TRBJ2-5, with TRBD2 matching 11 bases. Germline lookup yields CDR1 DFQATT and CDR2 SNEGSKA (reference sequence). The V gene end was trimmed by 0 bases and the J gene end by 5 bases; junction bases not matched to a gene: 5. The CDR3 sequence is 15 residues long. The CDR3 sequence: CSARDPLAGGETQYF. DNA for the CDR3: TGCAGTGCTAGAGATCCATTAGCGGGGGGGGAGACCCAGTACTTC.

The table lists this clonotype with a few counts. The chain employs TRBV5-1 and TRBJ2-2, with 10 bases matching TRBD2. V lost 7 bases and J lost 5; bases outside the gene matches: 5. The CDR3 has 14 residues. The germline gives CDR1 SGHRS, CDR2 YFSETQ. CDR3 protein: CASRTSGETGELFF. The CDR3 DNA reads TGCGCCAGCCGCACTAGCGGGGAGACCGGGGAGCTGTTTTTT.

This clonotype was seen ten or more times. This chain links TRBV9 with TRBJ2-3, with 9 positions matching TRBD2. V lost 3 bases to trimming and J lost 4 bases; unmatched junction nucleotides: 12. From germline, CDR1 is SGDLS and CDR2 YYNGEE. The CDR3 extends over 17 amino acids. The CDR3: CASSALAGMVTADTQYF. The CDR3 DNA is TGTGCCAGCAGCGCCCTAGCGGGGATGGTCACCGCAGATACGCAGTATTTT.

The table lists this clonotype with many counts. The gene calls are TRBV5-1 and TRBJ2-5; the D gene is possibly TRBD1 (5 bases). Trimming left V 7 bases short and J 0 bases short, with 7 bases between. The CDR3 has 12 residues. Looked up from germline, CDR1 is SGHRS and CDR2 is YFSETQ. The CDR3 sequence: CASGANQETQYF. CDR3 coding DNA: TGCGCCAGCGGGGCGAACCAAGAGACCCAGTACTTC.

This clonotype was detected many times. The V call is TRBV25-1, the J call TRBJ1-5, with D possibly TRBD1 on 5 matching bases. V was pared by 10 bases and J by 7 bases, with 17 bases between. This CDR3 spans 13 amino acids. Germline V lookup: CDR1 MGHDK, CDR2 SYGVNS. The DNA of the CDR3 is TGTGCCACCTCGGTAGGGGAGGGACAGCCCCAGCATTTT. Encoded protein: CATSVGEGQPQHF.

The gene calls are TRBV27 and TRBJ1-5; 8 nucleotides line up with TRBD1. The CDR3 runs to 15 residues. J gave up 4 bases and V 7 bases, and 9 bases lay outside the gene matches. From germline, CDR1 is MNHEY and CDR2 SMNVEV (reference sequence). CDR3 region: CASKGQGLWNQPQHF. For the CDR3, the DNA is TGTGCCAGCAAAGGACAGGGATTGTGGAATCAGCCCCAGCATTTT.

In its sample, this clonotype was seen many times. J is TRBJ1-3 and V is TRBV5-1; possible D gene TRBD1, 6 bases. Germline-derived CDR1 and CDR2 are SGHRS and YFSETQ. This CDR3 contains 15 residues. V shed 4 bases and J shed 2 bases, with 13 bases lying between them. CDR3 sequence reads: CASSREGEPGNTIYF. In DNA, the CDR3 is TGCGCCAGCAGCCGTGAGGGGGAGCCTGGAAACACCATATATTTT. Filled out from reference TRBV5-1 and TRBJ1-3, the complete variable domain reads KAGVTQTPRYLIKTRGQQVTLSCSPISGHRSVSWYQQTPGQGLQFLFEYFSETQRNKGNFPGRFSGRQFSNSRSEMNVSTLELGDSALYLCASSREGEPGNTIYFGEGSWLTVV.

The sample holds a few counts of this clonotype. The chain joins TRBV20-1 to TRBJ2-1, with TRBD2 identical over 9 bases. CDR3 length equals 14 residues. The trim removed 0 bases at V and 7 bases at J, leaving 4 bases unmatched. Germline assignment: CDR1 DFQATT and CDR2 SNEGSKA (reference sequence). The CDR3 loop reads CSAREGLASNEQFF. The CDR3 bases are TGCAGTGCTAGAGAAGGACTAGCGAGTAATGAGCAGTTCTTC.

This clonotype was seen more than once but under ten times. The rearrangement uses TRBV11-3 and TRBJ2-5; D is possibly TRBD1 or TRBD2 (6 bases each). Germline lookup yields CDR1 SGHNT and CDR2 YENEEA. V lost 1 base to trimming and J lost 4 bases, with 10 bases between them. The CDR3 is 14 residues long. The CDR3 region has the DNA TGTGCCAGCAGCTTAGTGGAGGGGGGAGAGACCCAGTACTTC. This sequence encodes CASSLVEGGETQYF.

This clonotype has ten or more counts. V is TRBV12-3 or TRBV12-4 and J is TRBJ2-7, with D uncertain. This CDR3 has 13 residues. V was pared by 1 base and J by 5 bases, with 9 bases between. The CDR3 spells CASSLGEVDEQYF. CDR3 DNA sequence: TGTGCCAGCAGTTTAGGCGAGGTTGACGAGCAGTACTTC.

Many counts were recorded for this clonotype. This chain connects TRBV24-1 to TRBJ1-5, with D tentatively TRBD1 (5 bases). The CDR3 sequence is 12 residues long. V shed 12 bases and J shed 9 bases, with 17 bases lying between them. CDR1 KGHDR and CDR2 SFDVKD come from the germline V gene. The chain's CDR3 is CASSGTVGPQHF. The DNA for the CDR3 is TGTGCCTCATCCGGGACCGTCGGGCCCCAGCATTTT.